This T cell receptor (beta chain) was sequenced in a study of neurological immune-mediated disorders. Findings of the study overall: Neither clinical nor MRI features were associated with the multiple sclerosis repertoire cluster.

5'RACE with 10-nucleotide random UMIs produced the cDNA. TCRdb reanalysed the 5' RACE reads using MiXCR and keeps one entry per CDR3 protein. The table records around 70,000 distinct CDR3 sequences, approximately 5.2% of them present only once. This clonotype showed up just a few times. Its antigen remains unknown. One end of the junction does not line up with germline, which may come from a read error. Germline CDR1 and CDR2: SGHRS and YFSETQ. The CDR3 sequence is 16 residues long. The sample consisted of PBMCs. The J gene is TRBJ1-5, the V gene TRBV5-1; perhaps TRBD1 as D (5 bases). The receptor comes from a woman aged 25-40 years with multiple sclerosis. CDR3 coding DNA: TGCGCCAGCAGCCCCGAGGGACTACCGGGGGATCAGCCCCAGAATTTT. Residues: CASSPEGLPGDQPQNF.